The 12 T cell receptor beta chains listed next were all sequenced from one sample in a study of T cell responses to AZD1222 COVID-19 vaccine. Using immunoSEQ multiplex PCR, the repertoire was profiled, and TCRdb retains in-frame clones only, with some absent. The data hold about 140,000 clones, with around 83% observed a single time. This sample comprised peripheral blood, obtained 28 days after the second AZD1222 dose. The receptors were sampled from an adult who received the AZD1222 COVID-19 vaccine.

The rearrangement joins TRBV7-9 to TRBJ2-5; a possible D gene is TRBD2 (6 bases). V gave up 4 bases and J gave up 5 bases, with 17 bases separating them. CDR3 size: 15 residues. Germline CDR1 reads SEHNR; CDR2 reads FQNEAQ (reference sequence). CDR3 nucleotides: TGTGCCAGCAGCTCCGGGACTGGGGGGTGGGAGACCCAGTACTTC. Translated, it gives CASSSGTGGWETQYF.

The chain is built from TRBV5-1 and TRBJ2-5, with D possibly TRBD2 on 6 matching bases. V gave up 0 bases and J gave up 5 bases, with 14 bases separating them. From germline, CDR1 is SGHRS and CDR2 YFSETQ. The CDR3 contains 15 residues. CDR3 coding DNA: TGCGCCAGCAGCTTGGTGGAGGGCGGAGAGGAGACCCAGTACTTC. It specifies CASSLVEGGEETQYF.

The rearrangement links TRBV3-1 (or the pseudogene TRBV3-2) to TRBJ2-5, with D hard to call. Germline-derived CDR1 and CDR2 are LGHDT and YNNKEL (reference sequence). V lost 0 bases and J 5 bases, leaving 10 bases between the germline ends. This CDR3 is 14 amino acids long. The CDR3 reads CASSQDLADETQYF. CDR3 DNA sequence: TGTGCCAGCAGCCAAGATCTGGCCGACGAGACCCAGTACTTC.

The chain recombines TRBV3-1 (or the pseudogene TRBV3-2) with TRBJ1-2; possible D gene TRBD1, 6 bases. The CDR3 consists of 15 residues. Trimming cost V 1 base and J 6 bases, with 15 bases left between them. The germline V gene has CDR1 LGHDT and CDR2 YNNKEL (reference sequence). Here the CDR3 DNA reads TGTGCCAGCAGCCAAGCCCTCGCAGGGGAGCATGGCTACACCTTC. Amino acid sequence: CASSQALAGEHGYTF.

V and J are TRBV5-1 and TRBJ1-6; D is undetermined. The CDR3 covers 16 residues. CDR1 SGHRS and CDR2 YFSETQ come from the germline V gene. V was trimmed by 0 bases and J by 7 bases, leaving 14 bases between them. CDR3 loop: CASSLAEKQPNSPLHF. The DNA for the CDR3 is TGCGCCAGCAGCTTGGCCGAGAAACAGCCGAATTCACCCCTCCACTTT.

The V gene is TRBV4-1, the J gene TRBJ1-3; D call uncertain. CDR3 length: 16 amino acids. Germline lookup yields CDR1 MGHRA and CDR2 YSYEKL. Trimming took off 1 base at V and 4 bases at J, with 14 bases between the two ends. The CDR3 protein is CASSQALREKGNTIYF. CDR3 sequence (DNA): TGCGCCAGCAGCCAAGCCCTCCGGGAGAAAGGAAACACCATATATTTT.

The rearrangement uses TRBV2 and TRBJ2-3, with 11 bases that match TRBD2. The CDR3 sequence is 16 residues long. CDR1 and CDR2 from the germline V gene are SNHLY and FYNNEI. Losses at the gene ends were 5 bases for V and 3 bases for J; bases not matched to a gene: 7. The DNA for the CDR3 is TGTGCCAGCAGTAAAGTCACTAGCGGGAGTACAGATACGCAGTATTTT. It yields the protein CASSKVTSGSTDTQYF.

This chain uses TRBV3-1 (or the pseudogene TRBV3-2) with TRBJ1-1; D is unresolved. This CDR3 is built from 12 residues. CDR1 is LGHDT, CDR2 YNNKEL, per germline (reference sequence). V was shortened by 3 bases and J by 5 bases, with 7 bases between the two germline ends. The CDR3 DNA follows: TGTGCCAGCAGCCAGTTCTTTACTGAAGCTTTCTTT. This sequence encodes CASSQFFTEAFF.

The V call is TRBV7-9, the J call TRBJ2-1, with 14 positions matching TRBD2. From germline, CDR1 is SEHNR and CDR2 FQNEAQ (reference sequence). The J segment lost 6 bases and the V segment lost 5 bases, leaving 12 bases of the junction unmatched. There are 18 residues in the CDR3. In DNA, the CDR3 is TGTGCCAGCAGCCTACCGGCCCCGGGGACTAGCGGGAGCAATGAGCAGTTCTTC. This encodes CASSLPAPGTSGSNEQFF. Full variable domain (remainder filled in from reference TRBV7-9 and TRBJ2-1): DTGVSQNPRHKITKRGQNVTFRCDPISEHNRLYWYRQTLGQGPEFLTYFQNEAQLEKSRLLSDRFSAERPKGSFSTLEIQRTEQGDSAMYLCASSLPAPGTSGSNEQFFGPGTRLTVL.

The chain's CDR3 is CASRGPAKNIQYF. The CDR3, as DNA: TGTGCCAGCAGGGGGCCAGCCAAAAACATTCAGTACTTC. The chain has TRBV19 and TRBJ2-4; TRBD1 matches at 8 bases. The CDR3 consists of 13 residues. The germline V gene encodes CDR1 LNHDA and CDR2 SQIVND (reference sequence). J was trimmed by 0 bases and V by 9 bases; bases with no gene match: 1.

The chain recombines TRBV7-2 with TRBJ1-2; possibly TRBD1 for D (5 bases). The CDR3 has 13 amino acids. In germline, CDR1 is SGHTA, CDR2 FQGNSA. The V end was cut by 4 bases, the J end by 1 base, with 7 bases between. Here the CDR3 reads CASSYDSNYGYTF. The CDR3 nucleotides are TGTGCCAGCAGCTACGACAGTAACTATGGCTACACCTTC. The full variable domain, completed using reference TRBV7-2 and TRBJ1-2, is GAGVSQSPSNKVTEKGKDVELRCDPISGHTALYWYRQSLGQGLEFLIYFQGNSAPDKSGLPSDRFSAERTGGSVSTLTIQRTQQEDSAVYLCASSYDSNYGYTFGSGTRLTVV.

In DNA form, the CDR3 reads TGTGCCAGCAGCTTCCAGGGCGGACTAGCGGAGTACGAGCAGTACTTC. Its protein is CASSFQGGLAEYEQYF. The rearrangement joins TRBV7-8 to TRBJ2-7, with 10 bases fitting TRBD2. Germline values: CDR1 SGHVS, CDR2 FQNEAQ. This CDR3 has 16 residues. V was clipped by 3 bases and J by 4 bases; unmatched bases: 9.